These 9 T cell receptor beta chains share one sample of origin, sequenced in a study of T-cell reconstitution after alpha-beta-depleted transplantation in children. Unique molecular identifiers tagged the TCRbeta library. TCRdb independently ran MiXCR on the PCR reads; one entry per CDR3 protein. The sample lists around 380,000 distinct CDR3 sequences; approximately 10% were seen once. The sequencing here drew on PBMCs from the stem cell graft donor, taken from the stem cell graft. The receptor set was obtained from a human donor who donated a stem cell graft to a child with acute myeloid leukemia.

The chain has TRBV7-2 and TRBJ2-7; 8 positions agree with TRBD2. Germline CDR1 SGHTA, CDR2 FQGNSA. The CDR3 extends over 14 amino acids. V was pared by 7 bases and J by 2 bases, with 7 bases of the junction left unmatched. The CDR3 loop reads CASNPGTRAYEQYF. CDR3 coding DNA: TGTGCCAGCAACCCAGGGACTAGAGCCTACGAGCAGTACTTC.

This clonotype came up many times. The genes are TRBV7-8 and TRBJ2-7, with D possibly matching TRBD2 (5 bases). The V gene's germline CDR1 is SGHVS and CDR2 FQNEAQ. Deletions cut 6 bases from V and 4 bases from J, with 10 bases between. This CDR3 contains 12 residues. CDR3 DNA sequence: TGTGCCAGCAGTCTAACGGGGTACGAGCAGTACGTC. Translation: CASSLTGYEQYV.

This clonotype showed up just a few times. This sequence joins TRBV15 and TRBJ2-1, with a weak D call TRBD1 (5 bases). This CDR3 comprises 13 residues. CDR1 is LNHNV and CDR2 is YYDKDF in the germline V gene (reference sequence). Trimming took 0 bases from V and 9 from J, leaving 9 bases between them. The CDR3 loop reads CATSRDMTAEQFF. CDR3 DNA: TGTGCCACCAGCAGAGATATGACAGCTGAGCAGTTCTTC.

This clonotype occurred a few times. The chain recombines TRBV30 with TRBJ2-2; no reliable D call. CDR3 length: 13 residues. V was clipped by 0 bases and J by 4 bases, with 6 bases between them. CDR1 and CDR2 from the germline V gene are GTSNPN and SVGIG (reference sequence). The CDR3 nucleotides are TGTGCCTGGAGTGTACGAGTCACCGGGGAGCTGTTTTTT. Its translation is CAWSVRVTGELFF. The entire variable domain, with the rest obtained from reference TRBV30 and TRBJ2-2, is as follows: SQTIHQWPATLVQPVGSPLSLECTVEGTSNPNLYWYRQAAGRGLQLLFYSVGIGQISSEVPQNLSASRPQDRQFILSSKKLLLSDSGFYLCAWSVRVTGELFFGEGSRLTVL.

This chain connects TRBV20-1 to TRBJ1-2; 9 bases are shared with TRBD1. Losses at the gene ends were 5 bases for V and 6 bases for J; bases not matched to a gene: 10. This CDR3 is 14 amino acids long. The germline gives CDR1 DFQATT, CDR2 SNEGSKA (reference sequence). The chain's CDR3 is CSAQAGQGLHGYTF. As DNA, the CDR3 is TGCAGTGCTCAGGCGGGACAGGGATTACATGGCTACACCTTC.

This clonotype was seen a few times. V gene TRBV6-5 combines with J gene TRBJ2-1; 9 positions match TRBD2. The CDR3 is 17 residues long. Trimming at V came to 0 bases and at J to 3 bases, leaving 6 bases not matched to a gene. CDR1 MNHEY and CDR2 SVGAGI come from the germline V gene. CDR3 region: CASSYSPPSGVYNEQFF. The CDR3 bases are TGTGCCAGCAGTTACTCCCCTCCTAGCGGGGTCTACAATGAGCAGTTCTTC.

The V gene is TRBV20-1, the J gene TRBJ2-3, with TRBD2 identical over 9 bases. The CDR3 is made up of 14 amino acids. V shed 6 bases, J shed 3 bases, and the junction held 7 bases outside the gene matches. CDR1 is DFQATT and CDR2 is SNEGSKA in the germline V gene (reference sequence). CDR3 sequence: CSAETSGRTDTQYF. The CDR3 coding sequence is TGCAGTGCGGAGACTAGCGGTAGGACAGATACGCAGTATTTT.

This clonotype was picked up many times. V usage is TRBV7-9 and J usage is TRBJ2-1; 9 bases fit TRBD2. V gave up 0 bases and J gave up 7 bases; unmatched junction bases: 4. This CDR3 has 15 amino acids. CDR1 is SEHNR and CDR2 is FQNEAQ in the germline V gene (reference sequence). The CDR3 loop is CASSLASGSVNEQFF. DNA of the CDR3: TGTGCCAGCAGCTTAGCTAGCGGGAGTGTGAATGAGCAGTTCTTC. The full variable domain, rest sourced from reference TRBV7-9 and TRBJ2-1, is DTGVSQNPRHKITKRGQNVTFRCDPISEHNRLYWYRQTLGQGPEFLTYFQNEAQLEKSRLLSDRFSAERPKGSFSTLEIQRTEQGDSAMYLCASSLASGSVNEQFFGPGTRLTVL.

The chain combines TRBV29-1 with TRBJ1-2, with D tentatively TRBD1 (5 bases). CDR1 and CDR2 (germline): SQVTM, ANQGSEA. Trimming pared 3 bases from V and 8 bases from J, leaving 10 bases between. There are 11 residues in the CDR3. CDR3 region: CSVDQGDGYTF. The CDR3 DNA reads TGCAGCGTTGACCAGGGAGACGGCTACACCTTC.